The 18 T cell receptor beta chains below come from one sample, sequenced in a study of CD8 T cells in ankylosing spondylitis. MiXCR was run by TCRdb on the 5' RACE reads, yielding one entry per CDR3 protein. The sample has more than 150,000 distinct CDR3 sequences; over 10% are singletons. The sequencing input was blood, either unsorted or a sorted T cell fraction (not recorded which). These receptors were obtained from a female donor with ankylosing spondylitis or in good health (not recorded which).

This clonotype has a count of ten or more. CDR3 in amino acids: CASSQAPLAGTYNEQFF. The CDR3 DNA reads as TGTGCCAGCAGCCAAGCCCCCCTAGCGGGAACTTACAATGAGCAGTTCTTC. The chain links TRBV4-2 to TRBJ2-1; 9 bases match TRBD2. The V and J ends lost 1 base and 4 bases, in that order; junction bases with no gene match: 8. Germline CDR1 and CDR2: LGHNA and YNFKEQ. The CDR3 runs to 17 residues.

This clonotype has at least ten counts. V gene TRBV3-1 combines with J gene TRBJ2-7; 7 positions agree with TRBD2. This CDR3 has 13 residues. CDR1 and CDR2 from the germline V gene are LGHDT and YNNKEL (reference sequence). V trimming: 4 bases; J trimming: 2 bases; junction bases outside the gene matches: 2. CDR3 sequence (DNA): TGTGCCAGCAGCCCTAGCGGACCCTACGAGCAGTACTTC. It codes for CASSPSGPYEQYF.

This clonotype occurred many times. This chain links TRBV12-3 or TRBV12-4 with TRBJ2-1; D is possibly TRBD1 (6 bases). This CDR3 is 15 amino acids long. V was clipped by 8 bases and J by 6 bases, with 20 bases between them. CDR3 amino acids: CASSNQAGVVNEQFF. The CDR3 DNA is TGTGCCAGCTCTAATCAGGCAGGGGTGGTCAATGAGCAGTTCTTC.

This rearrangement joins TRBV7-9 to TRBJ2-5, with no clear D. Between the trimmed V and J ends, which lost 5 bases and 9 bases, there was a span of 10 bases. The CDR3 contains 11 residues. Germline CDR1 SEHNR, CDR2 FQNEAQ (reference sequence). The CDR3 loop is CASSHEVAQYF. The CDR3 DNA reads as TGTGCCAGCAGCCACGAGGTGGCCCAGTACTTC.

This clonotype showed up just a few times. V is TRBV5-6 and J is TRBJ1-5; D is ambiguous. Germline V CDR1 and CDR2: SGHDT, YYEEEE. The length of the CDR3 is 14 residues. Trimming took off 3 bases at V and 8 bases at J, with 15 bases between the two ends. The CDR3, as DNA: TGTGCCAGCAGCTCGCAGGTTCGACCCGAGCCCCAGCATTTT. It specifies CASSSQVRPEPQHF.

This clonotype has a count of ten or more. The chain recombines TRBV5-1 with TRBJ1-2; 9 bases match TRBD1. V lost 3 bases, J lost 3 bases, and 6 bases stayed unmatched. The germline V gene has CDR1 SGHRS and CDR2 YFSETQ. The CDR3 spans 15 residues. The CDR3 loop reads CASSYQGQGDYGYTF. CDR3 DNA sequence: TGCGCCAGCAGCTATCAGGGACAGGGAGACTATGGCTACACCTTC. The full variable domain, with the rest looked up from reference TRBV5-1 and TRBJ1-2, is KAGVTQTPRYLIKTRGQQVTLSCSPISGHRSVSWYQQTPGQGLQFLFEYFSETQRNKGNFPGRFSGRQFSNSRSEMNVSTLELGDSALYLCASSYQGQGDYGYTFGSGTRLTVV.

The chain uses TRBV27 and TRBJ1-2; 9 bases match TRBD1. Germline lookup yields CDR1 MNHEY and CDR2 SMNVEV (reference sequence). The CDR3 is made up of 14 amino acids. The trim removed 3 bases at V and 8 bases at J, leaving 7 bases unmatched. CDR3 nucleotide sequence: TGTGCCAGCAGTTTGAACAGGGGGCGCGGGGGCTACACCTTC. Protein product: CASSLNRGRGGYTF.

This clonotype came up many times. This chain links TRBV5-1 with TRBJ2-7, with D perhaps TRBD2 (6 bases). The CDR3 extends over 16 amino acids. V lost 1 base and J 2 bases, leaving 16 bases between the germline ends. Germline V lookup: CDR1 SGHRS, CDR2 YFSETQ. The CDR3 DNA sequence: TGCGCCAGCAGCTTGTTTTCCGGGAGAACAACCTACGAGCAGTACTTC. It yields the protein CASSLFSGRTTYEQYF.

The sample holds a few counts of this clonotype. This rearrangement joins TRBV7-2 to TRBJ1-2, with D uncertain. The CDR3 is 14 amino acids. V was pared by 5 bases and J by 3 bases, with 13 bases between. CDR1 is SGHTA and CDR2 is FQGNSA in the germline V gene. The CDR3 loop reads CASSPVPRDYGYTF. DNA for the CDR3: TGTGCCAGCAGCCCCGTCCCGAGGGACTATGGCTACACCTTC.

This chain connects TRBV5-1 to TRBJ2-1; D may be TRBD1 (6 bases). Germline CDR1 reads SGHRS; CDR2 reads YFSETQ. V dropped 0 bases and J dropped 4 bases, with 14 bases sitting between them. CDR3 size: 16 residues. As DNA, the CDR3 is TGCGCCAGCAGCTTGGTTTCGGCAGGGGCATACAATGAGCAGTTCTTC. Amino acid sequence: CASSLVSAGAYNEQFF.

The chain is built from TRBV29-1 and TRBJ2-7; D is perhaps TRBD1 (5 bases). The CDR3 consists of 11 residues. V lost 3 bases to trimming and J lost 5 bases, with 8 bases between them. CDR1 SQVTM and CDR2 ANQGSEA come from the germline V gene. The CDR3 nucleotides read TGCAGCGTTGAGGCAGGGAACGAGCAGTACTTC. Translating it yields CSVEAGNEQYF.

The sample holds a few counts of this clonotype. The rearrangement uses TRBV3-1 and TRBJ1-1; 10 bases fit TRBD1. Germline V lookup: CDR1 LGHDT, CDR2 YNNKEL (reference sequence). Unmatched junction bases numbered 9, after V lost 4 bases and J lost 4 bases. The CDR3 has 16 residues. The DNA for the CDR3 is TGTGCCAGCAGCCTCCGGGACAGGGGACCCGGCACTGAAGCTTTCTTT. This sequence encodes CASSLRDRGPGTEAFF.

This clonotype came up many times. As DNA, the CDR3 is TGCAGTGCTAGAGGACAGGGTAGCAATCAGCCCCAGCATTTT. This sequence encodes CSARGQGSNQPQHF. The J gene is TRBJ1-5, the V gene TRBV20-1; TRBD1 matches 7 bases. Germline CDR1 reads DFQATT; CDR2 reads SNEGSKA (reference sequence). V dropped 1 base and J dropped 0; count of bases not matched to a gene: 0. The CDR3 consists of 14 residues.

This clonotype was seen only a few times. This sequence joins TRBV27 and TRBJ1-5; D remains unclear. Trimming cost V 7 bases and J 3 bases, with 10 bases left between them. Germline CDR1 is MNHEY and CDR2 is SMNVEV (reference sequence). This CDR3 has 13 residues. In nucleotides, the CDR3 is TGTGCCAGCACAGCAAGGGTCAATCAGCCCCAGCATTTT. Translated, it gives CASTARVNQPQHF.

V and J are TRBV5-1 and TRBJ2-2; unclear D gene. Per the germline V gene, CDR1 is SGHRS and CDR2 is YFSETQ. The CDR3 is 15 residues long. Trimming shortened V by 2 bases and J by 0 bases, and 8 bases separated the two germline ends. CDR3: CASSFSHPNTGELFF. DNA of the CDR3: TGCGCCAGCAGCTTTAGCCACCCGAACACCGGGGAGCTGTTTTTT.

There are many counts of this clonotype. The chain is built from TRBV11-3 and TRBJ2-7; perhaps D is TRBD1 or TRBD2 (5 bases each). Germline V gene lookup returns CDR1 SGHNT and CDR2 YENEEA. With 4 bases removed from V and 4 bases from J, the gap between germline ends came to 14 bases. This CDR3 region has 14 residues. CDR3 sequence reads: CASSSGPTTYEQYF. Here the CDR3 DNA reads TGTGCCAGCAGCTCGGGACCGACTACTTACGAGCAGTACTTC.

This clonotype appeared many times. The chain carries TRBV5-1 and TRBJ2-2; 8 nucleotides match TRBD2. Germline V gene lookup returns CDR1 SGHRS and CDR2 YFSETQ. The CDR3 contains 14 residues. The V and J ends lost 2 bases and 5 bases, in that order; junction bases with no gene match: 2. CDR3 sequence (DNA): TGCGCCAGCAGCTTACTAGCGGCAACCGGGGAGCTGTTTTTT. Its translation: CASSLLAATGELFF.

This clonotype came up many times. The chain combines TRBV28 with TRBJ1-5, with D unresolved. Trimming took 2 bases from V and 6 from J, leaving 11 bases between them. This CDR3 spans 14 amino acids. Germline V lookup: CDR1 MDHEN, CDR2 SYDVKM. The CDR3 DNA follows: TGTGCCAGCAGTTTAGGTCACCCCGTTCAGCCCCAGCATTTT. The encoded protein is CASSLGHPVQPQHF.